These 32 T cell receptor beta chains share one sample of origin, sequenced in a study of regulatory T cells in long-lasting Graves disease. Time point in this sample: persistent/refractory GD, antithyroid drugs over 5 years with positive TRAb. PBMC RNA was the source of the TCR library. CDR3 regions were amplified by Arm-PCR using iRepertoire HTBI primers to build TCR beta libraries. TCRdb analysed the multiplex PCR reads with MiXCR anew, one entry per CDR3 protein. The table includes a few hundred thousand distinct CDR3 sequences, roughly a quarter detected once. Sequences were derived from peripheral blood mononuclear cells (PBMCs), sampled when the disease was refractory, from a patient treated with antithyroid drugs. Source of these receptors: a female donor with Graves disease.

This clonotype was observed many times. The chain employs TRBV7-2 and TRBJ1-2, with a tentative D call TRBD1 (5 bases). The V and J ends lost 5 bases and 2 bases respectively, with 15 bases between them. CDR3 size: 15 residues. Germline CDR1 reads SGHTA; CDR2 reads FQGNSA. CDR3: CASSPFMGPNYGYTF. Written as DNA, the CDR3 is TGTGCCAGCAGCCCCTTCATGGGACCCAACTATGGCTACACCTTC.

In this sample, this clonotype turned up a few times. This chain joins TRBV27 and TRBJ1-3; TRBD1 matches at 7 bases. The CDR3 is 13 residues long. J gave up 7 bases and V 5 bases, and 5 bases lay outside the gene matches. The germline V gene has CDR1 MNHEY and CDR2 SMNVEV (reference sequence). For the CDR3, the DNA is TGTGCCAGCAGTAGACAGGGTATGAACACCATATATTTT. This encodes CASSRQGMNTIYF.

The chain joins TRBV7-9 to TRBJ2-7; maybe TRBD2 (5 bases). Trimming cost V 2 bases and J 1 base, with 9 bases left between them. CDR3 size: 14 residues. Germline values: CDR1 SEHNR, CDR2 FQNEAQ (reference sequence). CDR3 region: CASSLLEASYEQYF. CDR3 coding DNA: TGTGCCAGCAGCTTATTGGAGGCATCCTACGAGCAGTACTTC.

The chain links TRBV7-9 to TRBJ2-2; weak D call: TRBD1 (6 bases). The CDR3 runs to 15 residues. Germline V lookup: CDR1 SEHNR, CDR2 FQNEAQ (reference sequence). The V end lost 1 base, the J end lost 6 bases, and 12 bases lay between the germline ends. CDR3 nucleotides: TGTGCCAGCAGCTTAGGGGACAACCATGCCGGGGAGCTGTTTTTT. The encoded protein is CASSLGDNHAGELFF.

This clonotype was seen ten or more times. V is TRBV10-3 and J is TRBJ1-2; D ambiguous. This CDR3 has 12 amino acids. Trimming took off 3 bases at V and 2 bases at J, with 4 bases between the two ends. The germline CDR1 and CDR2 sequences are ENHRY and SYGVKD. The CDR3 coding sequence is TGTGCCATCAGTGACAGGAACTATGGCTACACCTTC. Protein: CAISDRNYGYTF.

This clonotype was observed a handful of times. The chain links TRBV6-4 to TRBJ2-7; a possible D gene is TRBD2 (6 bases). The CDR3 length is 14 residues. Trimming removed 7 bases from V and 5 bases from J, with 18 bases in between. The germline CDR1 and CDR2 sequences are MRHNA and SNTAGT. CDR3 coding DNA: TGTGCCAGCATGCGGAGACGGGGGTCCCACGAGCAGTACTTC. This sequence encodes CASMRRRGSHEQYF.

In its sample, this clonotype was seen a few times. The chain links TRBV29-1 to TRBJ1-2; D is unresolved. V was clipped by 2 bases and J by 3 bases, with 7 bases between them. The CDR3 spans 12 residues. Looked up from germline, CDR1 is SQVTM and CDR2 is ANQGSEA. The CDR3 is CSVEHTYYGYTF. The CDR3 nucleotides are TGCAGCGTTGAACACACTTACTATGGCTACACCTTC.

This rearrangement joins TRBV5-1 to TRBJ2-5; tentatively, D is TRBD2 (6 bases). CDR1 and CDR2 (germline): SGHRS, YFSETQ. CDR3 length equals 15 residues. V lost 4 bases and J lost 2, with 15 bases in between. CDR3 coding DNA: TGCGCCAGCAGCGAAGCTCGGGACTCTCAAGAGACCCAGTACTTC. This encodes CASSEARDSQETQYF. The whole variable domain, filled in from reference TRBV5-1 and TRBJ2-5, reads KAGVTQTPRYLIKTRGQQVTLSCSPISGHRSVSWYQQTPGQGLQFLFEYFSETQRNKGNFPGRFSGRQFSNSRSEMNVSTLELGDSALYLCASSEARDSQETQYFGPGTRLLVL.

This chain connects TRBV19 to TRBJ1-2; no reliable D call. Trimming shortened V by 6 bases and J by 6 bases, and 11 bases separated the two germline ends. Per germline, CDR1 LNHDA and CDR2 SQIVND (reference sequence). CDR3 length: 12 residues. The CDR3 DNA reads TGTGCCAGTAGGCCCCCCTCGAATGGCTACACCTTC. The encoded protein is CASRPPSNGYTF.

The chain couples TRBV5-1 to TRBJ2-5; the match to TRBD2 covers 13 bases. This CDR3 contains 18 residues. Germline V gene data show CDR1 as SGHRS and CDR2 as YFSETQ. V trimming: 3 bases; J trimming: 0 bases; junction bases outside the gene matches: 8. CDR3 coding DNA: TGCGCCAGCAGCTATGGACTAGCGGGAGAGGCGTACCAAGAGACCCAGTACTTC. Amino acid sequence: CASSYGLAGEAYQETQYF.

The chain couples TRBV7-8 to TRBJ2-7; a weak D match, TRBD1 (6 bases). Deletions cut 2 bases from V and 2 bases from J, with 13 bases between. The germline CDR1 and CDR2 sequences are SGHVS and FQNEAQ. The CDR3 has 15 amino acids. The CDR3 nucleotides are TGTGCCAGCAGCTTATCAAGACAGGCGACCTACGAGCAGTACTTC. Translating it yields CASSLSRQATYEQYF.

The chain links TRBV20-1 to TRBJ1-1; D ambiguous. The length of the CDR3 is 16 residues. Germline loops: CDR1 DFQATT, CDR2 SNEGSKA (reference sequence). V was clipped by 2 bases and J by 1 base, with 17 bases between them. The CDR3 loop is CSARQPMKHGNTEAFF. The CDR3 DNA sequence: TGCAGTGCTAGACAGCCGATGAAACACGGGAACACTGAAGCTTTCTTT.

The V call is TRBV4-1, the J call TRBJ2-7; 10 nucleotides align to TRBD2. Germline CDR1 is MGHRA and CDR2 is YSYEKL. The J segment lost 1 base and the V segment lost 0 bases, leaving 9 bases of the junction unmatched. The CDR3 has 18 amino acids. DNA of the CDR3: TGCGCCAGCAGCCAAGATAGGCTAGCGGGAGAGCCTTCCTACGAGCAGTACTTC. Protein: CASSQDRLAGEPSYEQYF.

In DNA, the CDR3 is TGTGCCAGCAGCCACGACGGGGGGAGGTATCAGCCCCAGCATTTT. Amino acid sequence: CASSHDGGRYQPQHF. The V call is TRBV12-3 or TRBV12-4, the J call TRBJ1-5; TRBD1 is a possible D gene (5 bases). V lost 6 bases and J lost 5, with 17 bases in between. The CDR3 contains 15 residues.

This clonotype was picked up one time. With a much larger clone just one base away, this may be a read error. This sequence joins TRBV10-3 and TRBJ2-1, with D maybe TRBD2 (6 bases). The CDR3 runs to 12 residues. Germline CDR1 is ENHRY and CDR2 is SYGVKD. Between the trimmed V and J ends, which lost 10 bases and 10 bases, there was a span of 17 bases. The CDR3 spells CASRSGRYEQFF. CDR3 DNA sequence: TGTGCCAGCCGCTCAGGGAGGTACGAGCAGTTCTTC.

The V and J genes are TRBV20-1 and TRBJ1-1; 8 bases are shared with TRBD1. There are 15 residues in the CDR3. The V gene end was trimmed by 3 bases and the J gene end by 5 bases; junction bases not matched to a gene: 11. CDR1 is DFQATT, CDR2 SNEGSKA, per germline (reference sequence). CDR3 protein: CSASPRQGARTEAFF. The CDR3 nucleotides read TGCAGTGCTAGCCCCAGGCAGGGGGCGCGGACTGAAGCTTTCTTT.

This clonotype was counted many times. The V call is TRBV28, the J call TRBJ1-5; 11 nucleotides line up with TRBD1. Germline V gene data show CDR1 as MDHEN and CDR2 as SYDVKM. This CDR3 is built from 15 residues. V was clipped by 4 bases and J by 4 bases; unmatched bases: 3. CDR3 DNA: TGTGCCAGCAGTTACCGGGACAGGGGGAATCAGCCCCAGCATTTT. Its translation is CASSYRDRGNQPQHF.

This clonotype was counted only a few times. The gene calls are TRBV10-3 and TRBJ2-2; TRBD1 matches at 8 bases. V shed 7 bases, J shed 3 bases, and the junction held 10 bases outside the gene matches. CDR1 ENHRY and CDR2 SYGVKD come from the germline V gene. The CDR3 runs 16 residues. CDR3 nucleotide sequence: TGTGCCATCAAGGGACAGGTTCTCGGCGACACCGGGGAGCTGTTTTTT. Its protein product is CAIKGQVLGDTGELFF.

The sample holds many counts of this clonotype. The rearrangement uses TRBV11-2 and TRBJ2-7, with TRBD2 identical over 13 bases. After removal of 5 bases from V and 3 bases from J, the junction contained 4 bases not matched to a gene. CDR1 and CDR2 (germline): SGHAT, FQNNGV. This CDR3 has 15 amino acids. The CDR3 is CASSRGLAGYYEQYF. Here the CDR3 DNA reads TGTGCCAGCAGCAGGGGACTAGCGGGGTACTACGAGCAGTACTTC.

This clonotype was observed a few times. CDR3 DNA: TGCAGCGTTGGGACTAGCGGGATCTACGAGCAGTACTTC. Protein product: CSVGTSGIYEQYF. The rearrangement links TRBV29-1 to TRBJ2-7; 12 nucleotides align to TRBD2. Germline CDR1 is SQVTM and CDR2 is ANQGSEA. V dropped 4 bases and J dropped 3; count of bases not matched to a gene: 1. The CDR3 length is 13 residues.

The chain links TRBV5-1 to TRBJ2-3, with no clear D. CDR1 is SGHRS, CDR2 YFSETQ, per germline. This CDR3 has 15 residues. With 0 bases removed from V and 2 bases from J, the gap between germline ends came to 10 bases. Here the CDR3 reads CASSLVVLDTDTQYF. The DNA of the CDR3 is TGCGCCAGCAGCTTGGTGGTATTGGACACAGATACGCAGTATTTT. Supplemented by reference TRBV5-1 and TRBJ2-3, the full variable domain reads KAGVTQTPRYLIKTRGQQVTLSCSPISGHRSVSWYQQTPGQGLQFLFEYFSETQRNKGNFPGRFSGRQFSNSRSEMNVSTLELGDSALYLCASSLVVLDTDTQYFGPGTRLTVL.

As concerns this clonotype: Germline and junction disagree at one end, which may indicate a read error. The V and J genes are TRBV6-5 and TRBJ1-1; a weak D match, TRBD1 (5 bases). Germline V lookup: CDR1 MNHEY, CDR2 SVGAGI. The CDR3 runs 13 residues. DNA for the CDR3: TGTGCCACCAGTTACCGGGGGACCACTGAAGCTTTCTTT. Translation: CATSYRGTTEAFF.

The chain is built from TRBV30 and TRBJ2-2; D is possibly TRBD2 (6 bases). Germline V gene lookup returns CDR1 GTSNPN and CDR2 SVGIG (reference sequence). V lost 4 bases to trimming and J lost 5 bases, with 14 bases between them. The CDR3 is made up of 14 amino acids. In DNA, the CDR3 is TGTGCCTGGAAACGGCCTGGGGGGACCGGGGAGCTGTTTTTT. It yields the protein CAWKRPGGTGELFF. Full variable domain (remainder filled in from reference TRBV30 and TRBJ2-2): SQTIHQWPATLVQPVGSPLSLECTVEGTSNPNLYWYRQAAGRGLQLLFYSVGIGQISSEVPQNLSASRPQDRQFILSSKKLLLSDSGFYLCAWKRPGGTGELFFGEGSRLTVL.

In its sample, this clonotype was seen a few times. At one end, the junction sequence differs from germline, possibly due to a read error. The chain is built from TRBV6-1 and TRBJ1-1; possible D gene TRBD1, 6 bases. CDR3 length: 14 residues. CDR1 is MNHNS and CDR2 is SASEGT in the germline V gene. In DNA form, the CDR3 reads TGTGCCAGCAAATCCGACCCGGGGGCGTCCTTGCGGCTCTTT. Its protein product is CASKSDPGASLRLF.

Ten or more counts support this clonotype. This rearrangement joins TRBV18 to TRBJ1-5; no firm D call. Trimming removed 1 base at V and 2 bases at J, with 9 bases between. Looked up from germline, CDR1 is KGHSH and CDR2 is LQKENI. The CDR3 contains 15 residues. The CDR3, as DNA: TGTGCCAGCTCACCACTCAACGGCGGCAATCAGCCCCAGCATTTT. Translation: CASSPLNGGNQPQHF.

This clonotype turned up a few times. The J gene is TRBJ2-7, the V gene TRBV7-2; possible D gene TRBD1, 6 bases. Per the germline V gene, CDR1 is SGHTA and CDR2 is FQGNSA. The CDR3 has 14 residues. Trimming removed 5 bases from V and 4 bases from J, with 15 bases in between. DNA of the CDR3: TGTGCCAGCAGCCTAGAACTTACAGGGTACGAGCAGTACTTC. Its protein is CASSLELTGYEQYF.

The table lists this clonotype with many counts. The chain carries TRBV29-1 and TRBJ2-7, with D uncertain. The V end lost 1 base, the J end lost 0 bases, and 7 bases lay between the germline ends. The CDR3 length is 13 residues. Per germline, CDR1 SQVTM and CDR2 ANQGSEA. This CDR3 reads CSVEGPLSYEQYF. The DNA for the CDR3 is TGCAGCGTTGAAGGGCCCCTCTCCTACGAGCAGTACTTC.

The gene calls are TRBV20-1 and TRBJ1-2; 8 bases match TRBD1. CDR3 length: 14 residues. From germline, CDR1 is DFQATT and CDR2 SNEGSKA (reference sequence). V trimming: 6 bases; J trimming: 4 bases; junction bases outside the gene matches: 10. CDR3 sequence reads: CSAPYRGGIYGYTF. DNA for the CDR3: TGCAGTGCCCCCTACAGGGGGGGCATCTATGGCTACACCTTC.

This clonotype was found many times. In DNA, the CDR3 is TGTGCCAGCAGTTACTCGGAGGGCGTAGGCTACACCTTC. This codes for CASSYSEGVGYTF. This chain links TRBV6-5 with TRBJ1-2, with D unresolved. V was clipped by 0 bases and J by 8 bases, with 10 bases between them. The CDR3 length is 13 residues. The germline V gene encodes CDR1 MNHEY and CDR2 SVGAGI.

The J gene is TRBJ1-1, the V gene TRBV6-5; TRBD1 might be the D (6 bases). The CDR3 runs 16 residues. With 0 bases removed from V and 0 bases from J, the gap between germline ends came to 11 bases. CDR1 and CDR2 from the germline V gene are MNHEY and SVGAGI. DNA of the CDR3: TGTGCCAGCAGTTACTCAGGACAGCCTTTGAACACTGAAGCTTTCTTT. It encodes CASSYSGQPLNTEAFF.

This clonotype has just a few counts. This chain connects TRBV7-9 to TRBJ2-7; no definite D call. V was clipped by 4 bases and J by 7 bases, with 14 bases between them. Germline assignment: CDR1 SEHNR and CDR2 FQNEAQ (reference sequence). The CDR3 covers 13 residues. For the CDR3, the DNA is TGTGCCAGCAGCTCCCCCCGTTTGGGAGAGCAGTACTTC. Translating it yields CASSSPRLGEQYF.

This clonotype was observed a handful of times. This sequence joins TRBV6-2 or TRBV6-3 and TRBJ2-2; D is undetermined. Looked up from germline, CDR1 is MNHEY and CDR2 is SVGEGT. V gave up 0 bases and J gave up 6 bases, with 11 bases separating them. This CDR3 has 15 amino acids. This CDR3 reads CASSYSWLDAGELFF. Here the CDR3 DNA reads TGTGCCAGCAGTTACTCGTGGCTCGATGCCGGGGAGCTGTTTTTT.